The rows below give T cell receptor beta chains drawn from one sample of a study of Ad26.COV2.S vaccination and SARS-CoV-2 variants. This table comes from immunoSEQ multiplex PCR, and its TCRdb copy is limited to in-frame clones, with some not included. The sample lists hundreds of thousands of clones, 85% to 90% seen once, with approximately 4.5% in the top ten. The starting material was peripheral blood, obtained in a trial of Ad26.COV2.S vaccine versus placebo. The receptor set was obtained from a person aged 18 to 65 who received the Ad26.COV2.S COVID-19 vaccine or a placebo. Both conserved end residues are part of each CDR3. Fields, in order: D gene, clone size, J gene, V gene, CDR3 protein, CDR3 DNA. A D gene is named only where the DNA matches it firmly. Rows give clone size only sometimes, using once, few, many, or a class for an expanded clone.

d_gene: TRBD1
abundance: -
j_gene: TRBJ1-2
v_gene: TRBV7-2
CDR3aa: CASSLPDRGGGYTF
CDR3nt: TGTGCCAGCAGCTTACCGGACAGGGGCGGTGGCTACACCTTC

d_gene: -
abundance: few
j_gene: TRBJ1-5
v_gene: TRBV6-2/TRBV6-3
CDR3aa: CASSFTLGQPQHF
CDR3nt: TGTGCCAGCAGTTTCACGTTGGGTCAGCCCCAGCATTTT

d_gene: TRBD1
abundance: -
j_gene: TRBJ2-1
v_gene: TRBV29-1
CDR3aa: CSVSRDREIDEQFF
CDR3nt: TGCAGCGTCAGCCGGGACAGGGAAATTGATGAGCAGTTCTTC

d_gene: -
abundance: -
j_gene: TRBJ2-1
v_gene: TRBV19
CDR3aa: CASSRSWGLSYNEQFF
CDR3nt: TGTGCCAGTAGTCGGTCGTGGGGGCTCTCCTACAATGAGCAGTTCTTC

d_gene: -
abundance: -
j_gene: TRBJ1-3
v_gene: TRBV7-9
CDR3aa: CASSLANSGNTIYF
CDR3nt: TGTGCCAGCAGCTTAGCCAACTCTGGAAACACCATATATTTT

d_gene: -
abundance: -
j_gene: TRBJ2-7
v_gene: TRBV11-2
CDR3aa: CASSWRKHSYEQYF
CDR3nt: TGTGCCAGCAGCTGGCGGAAACACTCCTACGAGCAGTACTTC

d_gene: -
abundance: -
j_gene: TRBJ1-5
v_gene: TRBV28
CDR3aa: CASSLGSSNQPQHF
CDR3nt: TGTGCCAGCAGTTTAGGTAGTAGCAATCAGCCCCAGCATTTT

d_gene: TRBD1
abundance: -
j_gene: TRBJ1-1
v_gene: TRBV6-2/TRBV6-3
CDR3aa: CASSYETGATEAFF
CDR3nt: TGTGCCAGCAGTTACGAGACAGGGGCCACTGAAGCTTTCTTT

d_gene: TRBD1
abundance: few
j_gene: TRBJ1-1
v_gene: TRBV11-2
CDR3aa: CASSRDRERAFF
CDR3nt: TGTGCCAGCAGCCGGGACAGGGAAAGGGCTTTCTTT

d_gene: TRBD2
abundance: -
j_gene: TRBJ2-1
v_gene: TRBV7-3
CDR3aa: CASSLGLAGSQGEQFF
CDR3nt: TGTGCCAGCAGCCTAGGACTAGCGGGGTCCCAGGGCGAGCAGTTCTTC

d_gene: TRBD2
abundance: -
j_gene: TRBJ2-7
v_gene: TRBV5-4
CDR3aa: CASSLTSGETYEQYF
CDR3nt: TGTGCCAGCAGCTTGACTAGCGGGGAAACCTACGAGCAGTACTTC

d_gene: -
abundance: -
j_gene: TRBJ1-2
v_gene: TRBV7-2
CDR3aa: CASSLAASNYGYTF
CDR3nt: TGTGCCAGCAGCTTAGCGGCGTCGAACTATGGCTACACCTTC

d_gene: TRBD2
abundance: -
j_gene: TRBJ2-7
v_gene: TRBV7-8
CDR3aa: CASGGGAYEQYF
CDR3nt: TGTGCCAGCGGCGGGGGGGCTTACGAGCAGTACTTC

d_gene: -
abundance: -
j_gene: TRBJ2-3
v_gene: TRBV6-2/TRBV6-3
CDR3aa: CASSSLSNTQYF
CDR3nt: TGTGCCAGCAGTTCGTTATCGAATACGCAGTATTTT

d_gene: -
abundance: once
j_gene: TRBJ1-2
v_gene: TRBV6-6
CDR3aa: CASSFPLTANYGYTF
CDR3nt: TGTGCCAGCAGTTTTCCCTTGACAGCTAACTATGGCTACACCTTC

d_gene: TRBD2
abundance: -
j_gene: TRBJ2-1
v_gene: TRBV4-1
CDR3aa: CASSAQSGTRDNEQFF
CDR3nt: TGCGCCAGCAGCGCACAATCCGGGACTAGGGACAATGAGCAGTTCTTC

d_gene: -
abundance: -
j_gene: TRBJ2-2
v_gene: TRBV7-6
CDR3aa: CASSPSRGNTGELFF
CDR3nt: TGTGCCAGCAGCCCCAGCCGGGGAAACACCGGGGAGCTGTTTTTT

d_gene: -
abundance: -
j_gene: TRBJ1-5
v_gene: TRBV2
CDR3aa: CASMSDSNQPQHF
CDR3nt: TGTGCCAGCATGTCGGATAGCAATCAGCCCCAGCATTTT

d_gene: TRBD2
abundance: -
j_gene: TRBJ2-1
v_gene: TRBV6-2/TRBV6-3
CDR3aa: CASSPQGLASNNEQFF
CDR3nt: TGTGCCAGCAGTCCCCAAGGACTAGCCTCTAACAATGAGCAGTTCTTC

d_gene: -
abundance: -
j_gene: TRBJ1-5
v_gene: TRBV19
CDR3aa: CASRSAAYSNQPQHF
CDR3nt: TGTGCCAGTAGAAGTGCAGCCTATAGCAATCAGCCCCAGCATTTT

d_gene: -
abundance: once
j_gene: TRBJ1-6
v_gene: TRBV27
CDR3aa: CASTRYTGRSYNSPLHF
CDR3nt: TGTGCCAGCACCAGATACACCGGCCGCTCCTATAATTCACCCCTCCACTTT

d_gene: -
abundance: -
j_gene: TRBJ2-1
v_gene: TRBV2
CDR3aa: CASSEAGGPYNEQFF
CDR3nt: TGTGCCAGCAGTGAAGCGGGAGGCCCCTACAATGAGCAGTTCTTC

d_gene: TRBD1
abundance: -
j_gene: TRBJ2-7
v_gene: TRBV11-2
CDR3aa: CASSYRQGSYEQYF
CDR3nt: TGTGCCAGCAGCTACCGACAGGGGTCCTACGAGCAGTACTTC

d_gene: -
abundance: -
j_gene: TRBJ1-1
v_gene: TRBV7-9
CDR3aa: CASSVGNTEAFF
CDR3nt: TGTGCCAGCAGCGTAGGGAACACTGAAGCTTTCTTT

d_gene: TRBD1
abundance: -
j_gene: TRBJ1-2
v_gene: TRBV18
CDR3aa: CASSHDRVGYGYTF
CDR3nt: TGTGCCAGCTCACACGACAGGGTGGGCTATGGCTACACCTTC

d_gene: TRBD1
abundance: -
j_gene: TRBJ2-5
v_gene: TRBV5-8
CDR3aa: CASSLDRGETQYF
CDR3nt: TGTGCCAGCAGTCTGGACAGGGGAGAGACCCAGTACTTC

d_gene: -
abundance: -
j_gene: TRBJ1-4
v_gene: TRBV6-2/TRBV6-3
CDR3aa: CASSYSGTRNEKLFF
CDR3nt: TGTGCCAGCAGTTACTCCGGGACGAGGAATGAAAAACTGTTTTTT

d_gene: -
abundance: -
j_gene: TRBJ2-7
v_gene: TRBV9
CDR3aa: CASGDEQYF
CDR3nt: TGTGCCAGCGGGGACGAGCAGTACTTC

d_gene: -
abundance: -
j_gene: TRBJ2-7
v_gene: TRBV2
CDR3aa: CASSASLFQTTHSYEQYF
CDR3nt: TGTGCCAGCAGTGCCTCCTTGTTCCAAACCACTCATTCCTACGAGCAGTACTTC

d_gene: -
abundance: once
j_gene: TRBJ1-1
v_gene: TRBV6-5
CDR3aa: CASRVSRRAAFF
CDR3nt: TGTGCCAGCAGAGTATCAAGGCGTGCGGCTTTCTTT

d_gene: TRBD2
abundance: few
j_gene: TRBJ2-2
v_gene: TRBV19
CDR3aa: CASSIGTRHTGELFF
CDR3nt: TGTGCCAGTAGTATAGGGACTAGGCACACCGGGGAGCTGTTTTTT

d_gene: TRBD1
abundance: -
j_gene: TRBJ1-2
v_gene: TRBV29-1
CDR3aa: CSVEDRDRGYYGYTF
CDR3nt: TGCAGCGTTGAAGATCGTGACAGGGGATACTATGGCTACACCTTC

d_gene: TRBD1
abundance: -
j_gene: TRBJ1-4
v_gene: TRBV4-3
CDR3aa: CASSRGIDRGNEKLFF
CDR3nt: TGCGCCAGCAGCCGAGGCATCGACAGGGGAAATGAAAAACTGTTTTTT

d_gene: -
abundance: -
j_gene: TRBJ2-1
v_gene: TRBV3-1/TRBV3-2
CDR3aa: CASSQVSGGAYPNEQFF
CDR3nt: TGTGCCAGCAGCCAAGTTTCTGGGGGCGCCTACCCCAATGAGCAGTTCTTC

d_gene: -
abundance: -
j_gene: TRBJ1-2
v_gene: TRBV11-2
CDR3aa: CASSLVVSRVQTNYGYTF
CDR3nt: TGTGCCAGCAGCTTAGTTGTCAGTAGGGTTCAAACCAACTATGGCTACACCTTC

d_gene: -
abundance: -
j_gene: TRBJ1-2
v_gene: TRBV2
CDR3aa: CASKVTAAGTGYTF
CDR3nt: TGTGCCAGCAAAGTCACGGCCGCCGGCACGGGCTACACCTTC

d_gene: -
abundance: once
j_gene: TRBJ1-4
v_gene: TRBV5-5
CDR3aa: CASSLVAGAWEKLFF
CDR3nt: TGTGCCAGCAGCTTGGTTGCAGGGGCCTGGGAAAAACTGTTTTTT

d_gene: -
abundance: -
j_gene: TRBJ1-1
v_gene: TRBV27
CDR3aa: CASRKGSLNTEAFF
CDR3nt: TGTGCCAGCAGGAAGGGTTCTTTGAACACTGAAGCTTTCTTT

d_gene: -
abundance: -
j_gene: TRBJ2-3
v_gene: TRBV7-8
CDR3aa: CASSFWGDAEDRISTDTQYF
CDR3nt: TGTGCCAGCAGCTTTTGGGGGGATGCAGAAGACAGGATCAGCACAGATACGCAGTATTTT

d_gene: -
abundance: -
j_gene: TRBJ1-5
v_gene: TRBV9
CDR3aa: CASSPGTDSNQPQHF
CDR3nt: TGTGCCAGCAGCCCAGGGACGGACTCCAATCAGCCCCAGCATTTT

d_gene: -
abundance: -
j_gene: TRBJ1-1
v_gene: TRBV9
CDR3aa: CASSSSGTLLSEAFF
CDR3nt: TGTGCCAGCAGCTCATCCGGGACACTACTTTCTGAAGCTTTCTTT

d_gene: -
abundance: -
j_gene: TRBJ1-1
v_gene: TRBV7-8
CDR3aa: CASSPTATEAFF
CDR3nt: TGTGCCAGCAGCCCGACAGCCACTGAAGCTTTCTTT

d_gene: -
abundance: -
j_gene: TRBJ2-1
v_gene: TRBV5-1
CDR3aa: CASSLGLVGNEQFF
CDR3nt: TGCGCCAGCAGCTTGGGACTAGTTGGCAATGAGCAGTTCTTC

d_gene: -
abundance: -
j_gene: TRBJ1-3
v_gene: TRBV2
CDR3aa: CASSDGGYGNTIYF
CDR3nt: TGTGCCAGCAGCGATGGGGGCTACGGAAACACCATATATTTT

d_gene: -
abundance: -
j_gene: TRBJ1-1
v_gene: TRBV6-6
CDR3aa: CASSFWGEDTEAFF
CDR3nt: TGTGCCAGCAGTTTTTGGGGGGAGGACACTGAAGCTTTCTTT

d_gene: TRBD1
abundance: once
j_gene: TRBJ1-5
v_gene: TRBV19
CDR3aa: CASTPGGDSVYQPQHF
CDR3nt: TGTGCCAGTACCCCGGGGGGGGACAGCGTATATCAGCCCCAGCATTTT

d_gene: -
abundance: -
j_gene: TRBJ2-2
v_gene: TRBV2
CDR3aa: CASSPRLVGSGELFF
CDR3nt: TGTGCCAGCAGTCCCAGACTAGTAGGGTCCGGGGAGCTGTTTTTT

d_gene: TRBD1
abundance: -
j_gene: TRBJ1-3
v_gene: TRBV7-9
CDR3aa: CASSPYVGTDSGNTIYF
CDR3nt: TGTGCCAGCAGCCCATACGTAGGGACAGACTCTGGAAACACCATATATTTT

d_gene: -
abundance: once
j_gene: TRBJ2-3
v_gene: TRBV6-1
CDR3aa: CASSENPEGGDTQYF
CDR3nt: TGTGCCAGCAGTGAAAACCCCGAAGGAGGTGATACGCAGTATTTT

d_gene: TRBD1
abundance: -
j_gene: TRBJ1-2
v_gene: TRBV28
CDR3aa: CASSLSPGGGYTF
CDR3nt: TGTGCCAGCAGTTTAAGCCCAGGGGGTGGCTACACCTTC

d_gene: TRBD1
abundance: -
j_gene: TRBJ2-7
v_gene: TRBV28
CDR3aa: CASSGRDRYKGQYF
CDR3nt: TGTGCCAGCAGTGGCCGGGACAGGTACAAGGGGCAGTACTTC